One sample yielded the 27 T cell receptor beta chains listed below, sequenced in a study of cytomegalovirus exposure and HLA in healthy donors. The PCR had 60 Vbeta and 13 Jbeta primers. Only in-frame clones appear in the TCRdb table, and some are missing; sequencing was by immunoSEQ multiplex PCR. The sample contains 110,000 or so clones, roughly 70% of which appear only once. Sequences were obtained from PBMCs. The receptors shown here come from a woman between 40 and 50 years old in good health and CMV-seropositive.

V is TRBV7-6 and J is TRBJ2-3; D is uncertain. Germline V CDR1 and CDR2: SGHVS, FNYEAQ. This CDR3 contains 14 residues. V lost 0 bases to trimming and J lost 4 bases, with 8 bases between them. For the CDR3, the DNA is TGTGCCAGCAGCTTAGCAAGAGCCCCAGATACGCAGTATTTT. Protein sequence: CASSLARAPDTQYF. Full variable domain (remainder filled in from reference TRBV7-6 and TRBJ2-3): GAGVSQSPRYKVTKRGQDVALRCDPISGHVSLYWYRQALGQGPEFLTYFNYEAQQDKSGLPNDRFSAERPEGSISTLTIQRTEQRDSAMYRCASSLARAPDTQYFGPGTRLTVL.

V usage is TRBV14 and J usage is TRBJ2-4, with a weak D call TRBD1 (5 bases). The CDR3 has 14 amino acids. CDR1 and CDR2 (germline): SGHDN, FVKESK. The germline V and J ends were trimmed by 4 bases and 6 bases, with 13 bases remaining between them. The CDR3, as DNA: TGTGCCAGCAGCCCTGGTAGGGGTCTAAACATTCAGTACTTC. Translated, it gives CASSPGRGLNIQYF. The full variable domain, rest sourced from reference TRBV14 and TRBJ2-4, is EAGVTQFPSHSVIEKGQTVTLRCDPISGHDNLYWYRRVMGKEIKFLLHFVKESKQDESGMPNNRFLAERTGGTYSTLKVQPAELEDSGVYFCASSPGRGLNIQYFGAGTRLSVL.

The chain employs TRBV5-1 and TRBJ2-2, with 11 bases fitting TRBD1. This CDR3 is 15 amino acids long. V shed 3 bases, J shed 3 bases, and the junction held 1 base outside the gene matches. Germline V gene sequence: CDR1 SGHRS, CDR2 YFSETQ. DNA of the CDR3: TGCGCCAGCAGCTGGGGACAGGGGGACACCGGGGAGCTGTTTTTT. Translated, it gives CASSWGQGDTGELFF. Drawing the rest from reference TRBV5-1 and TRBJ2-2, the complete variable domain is KAGVTQTPRYLIKTRGQQVTLSCSPISGHRSVSWYQQTPGQGLQFLFEYFSETQRNKGNFPGRFSGRQFSNSRSEMNVSTLELGDSALYLCASSWGQGDTGELFFGEGSRLTVL.

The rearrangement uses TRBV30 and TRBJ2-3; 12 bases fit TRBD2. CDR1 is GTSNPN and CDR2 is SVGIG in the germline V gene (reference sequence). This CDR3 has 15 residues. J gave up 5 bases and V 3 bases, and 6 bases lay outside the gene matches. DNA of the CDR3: TGTGCCTGGAGACGACTAGCGGGAGACTTAGATACGCAGTATTTT. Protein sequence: CAWRRLAGDLDTQYF.

In nucleotides, the CDR3 is TGCGCCAGCAGCTTGGCCGGAGATGGCGGGGGCAGCACAGATACGCAGTATTTT. As protein: CASSLAGDGGGSTDTQYF. The gene calls are TRBV5-1 and TRBJ2-3, with D possibly being TRBD2 (7 bases). The CDR3 consists of 18 residues. The germline gives CDR1 SGHRS, CDR2 YFSETQ. Between the trimmed V and J ends, which lost 0 bases and 0 bases, there was a span of 17 bases.

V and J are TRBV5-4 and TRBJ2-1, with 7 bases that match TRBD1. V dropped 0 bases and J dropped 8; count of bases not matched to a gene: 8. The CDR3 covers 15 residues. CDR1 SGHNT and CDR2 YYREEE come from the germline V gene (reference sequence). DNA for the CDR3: TGTGCCAGCAGCTTGGAACAGGGGCAAATCGATGAGCAGTTCTTC. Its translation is CASSLEQGQIDEQFF.

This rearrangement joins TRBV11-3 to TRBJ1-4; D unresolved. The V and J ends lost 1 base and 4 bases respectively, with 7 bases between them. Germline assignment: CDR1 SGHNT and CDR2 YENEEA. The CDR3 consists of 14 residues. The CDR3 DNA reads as TGTGCCAGCAGCTTAGCAGTCGATAATGAAAAACTGTTTTTT. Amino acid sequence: CASSLAVDNEKLFF.

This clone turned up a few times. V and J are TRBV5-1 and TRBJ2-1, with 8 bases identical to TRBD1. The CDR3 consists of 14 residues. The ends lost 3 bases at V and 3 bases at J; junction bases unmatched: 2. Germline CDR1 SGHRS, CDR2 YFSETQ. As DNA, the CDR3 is TGCGCCAGCAGCTCGGACAGGGTCTACAATGAGCAGTTCTTC. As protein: CASSSDRVYNEQFF.

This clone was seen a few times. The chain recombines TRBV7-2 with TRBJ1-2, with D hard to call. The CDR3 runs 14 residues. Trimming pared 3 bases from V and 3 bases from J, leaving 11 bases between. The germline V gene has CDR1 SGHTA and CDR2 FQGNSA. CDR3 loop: CASSFGPGDYGYTF. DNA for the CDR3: TGTGCCAGCAGCTTTGGTCCCGGGGACTATGGCTACACCTTC.

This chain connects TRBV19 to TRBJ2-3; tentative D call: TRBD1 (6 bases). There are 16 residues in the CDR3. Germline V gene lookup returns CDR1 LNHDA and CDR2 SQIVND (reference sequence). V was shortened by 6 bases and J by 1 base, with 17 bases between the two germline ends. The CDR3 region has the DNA TGTGCCAGTAGAAACAGGGTTTTGGCGGGCACAGATACGCAGTATTTT. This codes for CASRNRVLAGTDTQYF.

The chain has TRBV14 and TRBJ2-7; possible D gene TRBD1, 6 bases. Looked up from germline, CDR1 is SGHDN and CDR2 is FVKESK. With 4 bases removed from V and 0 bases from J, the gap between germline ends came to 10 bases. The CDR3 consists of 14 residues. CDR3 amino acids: CASSRGPGSYEQYF. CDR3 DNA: TGTGCCAGCAGCCGGGGGCCCGGCTCCTACGAGCAGTACTTC.

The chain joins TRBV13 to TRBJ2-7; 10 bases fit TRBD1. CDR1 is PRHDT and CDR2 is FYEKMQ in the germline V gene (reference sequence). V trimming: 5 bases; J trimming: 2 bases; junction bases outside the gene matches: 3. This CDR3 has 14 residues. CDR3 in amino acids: CASSKGQGTYEQYF. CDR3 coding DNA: TGTGCCAGCAGCAAGGGACAGGGGACCTACGAGCAGTACTTC.

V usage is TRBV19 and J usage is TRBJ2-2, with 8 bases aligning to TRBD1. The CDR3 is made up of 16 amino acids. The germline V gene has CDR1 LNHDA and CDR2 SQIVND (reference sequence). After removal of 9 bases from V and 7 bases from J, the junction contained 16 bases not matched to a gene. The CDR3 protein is CASRTFGTGTVGELFF. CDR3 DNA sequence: TGTGCCAGCAGAACCTTCGGGACAGGTACTGTCGGGGAGCTGTTTTTT.

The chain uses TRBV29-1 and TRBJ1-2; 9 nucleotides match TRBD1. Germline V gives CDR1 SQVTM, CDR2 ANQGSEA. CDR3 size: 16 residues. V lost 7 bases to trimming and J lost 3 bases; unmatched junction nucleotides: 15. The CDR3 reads CSARTDGTGIHYGYTF. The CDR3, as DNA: TGCAGCGCGCGGACCGACGGGACAGGGATTCACTATGGCTACACCTTC.

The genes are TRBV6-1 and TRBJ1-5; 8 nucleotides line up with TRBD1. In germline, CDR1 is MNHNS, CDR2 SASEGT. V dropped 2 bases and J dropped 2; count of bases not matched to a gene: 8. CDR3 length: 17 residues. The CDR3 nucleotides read TGTGCCAGCAGTGAATTGTGGGGACAGGCCGGCAATCAGCCCCAGCATTTT. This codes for CASSELWGQAGNQPQHF.

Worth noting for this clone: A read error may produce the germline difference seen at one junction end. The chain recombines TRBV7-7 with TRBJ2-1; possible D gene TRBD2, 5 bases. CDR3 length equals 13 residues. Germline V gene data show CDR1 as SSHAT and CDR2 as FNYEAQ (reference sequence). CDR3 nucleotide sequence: TGTGCTAGCAGCTCCCGGCTAGCAAATGAGCAGTTCTTC. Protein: CASSSRLANEQFF.

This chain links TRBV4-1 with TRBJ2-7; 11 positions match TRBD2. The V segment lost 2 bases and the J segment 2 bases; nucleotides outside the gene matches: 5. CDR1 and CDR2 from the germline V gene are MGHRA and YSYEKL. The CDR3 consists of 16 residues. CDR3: CASSQPYSGRAYEQYF. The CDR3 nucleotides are TGCGCCAGCAGCCAACCCTATAGCGGGAGGGCCTACGAGCAGTACTTC.

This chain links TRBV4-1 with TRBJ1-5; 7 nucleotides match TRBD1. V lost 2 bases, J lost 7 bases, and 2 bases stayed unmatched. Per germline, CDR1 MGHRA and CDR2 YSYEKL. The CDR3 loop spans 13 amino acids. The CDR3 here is CASSQTGDQPQHF. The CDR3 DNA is TGCGCCAGCAGCCAAACAGGGGACCAGCCCCAGCATTTT.

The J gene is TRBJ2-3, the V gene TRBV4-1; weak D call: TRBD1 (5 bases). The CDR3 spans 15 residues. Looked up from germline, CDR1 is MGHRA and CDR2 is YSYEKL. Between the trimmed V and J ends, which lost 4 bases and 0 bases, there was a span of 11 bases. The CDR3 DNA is TGCGCCAGCAGCCCACAGGATTCTAGCACAGATACGCAGTATTTT. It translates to CASSPQDSSTDTQYF.

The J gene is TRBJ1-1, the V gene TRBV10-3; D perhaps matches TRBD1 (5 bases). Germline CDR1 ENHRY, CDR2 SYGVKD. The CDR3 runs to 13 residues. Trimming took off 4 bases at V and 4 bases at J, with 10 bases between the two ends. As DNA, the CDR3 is TGTGCCATCAGTGTTAGGGGTGGCACTGAAGCTTTCTTT. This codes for CAISVRGGTEAFF.

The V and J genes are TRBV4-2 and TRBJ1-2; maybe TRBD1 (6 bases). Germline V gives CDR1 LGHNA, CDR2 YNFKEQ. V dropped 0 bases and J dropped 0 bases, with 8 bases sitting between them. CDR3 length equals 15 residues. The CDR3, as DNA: TGTGCCAGCAGCCAAGAGAACAGGGCTAACTATGGCTACACCTTC. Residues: CASSQENRANYGYTF.

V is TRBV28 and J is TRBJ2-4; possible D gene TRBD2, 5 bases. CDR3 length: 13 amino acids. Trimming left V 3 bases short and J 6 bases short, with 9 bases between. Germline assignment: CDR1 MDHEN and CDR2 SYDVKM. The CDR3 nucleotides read TGTGCCAGCAGTTTTCAGGCGGGAAACATTCAGTACTTC. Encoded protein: CASSFQAGNIQYF.

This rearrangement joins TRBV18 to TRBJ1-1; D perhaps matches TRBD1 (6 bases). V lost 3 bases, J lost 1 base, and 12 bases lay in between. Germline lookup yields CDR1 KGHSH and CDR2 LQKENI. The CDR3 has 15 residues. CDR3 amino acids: CASSPGQTGNTEAFF. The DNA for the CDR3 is TGTGCCAGCTCACCCGGCCAGACAGGGAACACTGAAGCTTTCTTT.

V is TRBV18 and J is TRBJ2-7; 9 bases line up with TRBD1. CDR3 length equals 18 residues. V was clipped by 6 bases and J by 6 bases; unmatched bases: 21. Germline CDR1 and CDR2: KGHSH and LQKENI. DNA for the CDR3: TGTGCCAGCTCCCCCGTGGCTCCGCAAGGGACAGGGCGTCGCGAGCAGTACTTC. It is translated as CASSPVAPQGTGRREQYF. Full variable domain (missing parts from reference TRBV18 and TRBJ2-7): NAGVMQNPRHLVRRRGQEARLRCSPMKGHSHVYWYRQLPEEGLKFMVYLQKENIIDESGMPKERFSAEFPKEGPSILRIQQVVRGDSAAYFCASSPVAPQGTGRREQYFGPGTRLTVT.

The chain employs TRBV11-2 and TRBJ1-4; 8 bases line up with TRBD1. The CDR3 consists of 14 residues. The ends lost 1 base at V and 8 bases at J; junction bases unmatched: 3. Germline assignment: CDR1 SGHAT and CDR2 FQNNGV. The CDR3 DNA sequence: TGTGCCAGCAGCTTAGTTCCAGGGGGCGAAAAACTGTTTTTT. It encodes CASSLVPGGEKLFF.

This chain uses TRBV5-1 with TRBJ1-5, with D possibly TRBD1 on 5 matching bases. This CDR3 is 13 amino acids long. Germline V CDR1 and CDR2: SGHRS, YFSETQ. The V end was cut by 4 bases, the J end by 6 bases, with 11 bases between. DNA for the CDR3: TGCGCCAGCAGCCCGGGGGGAGGTCAGCCCCAGCATTTT. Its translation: CASSPGGGQPQHF.

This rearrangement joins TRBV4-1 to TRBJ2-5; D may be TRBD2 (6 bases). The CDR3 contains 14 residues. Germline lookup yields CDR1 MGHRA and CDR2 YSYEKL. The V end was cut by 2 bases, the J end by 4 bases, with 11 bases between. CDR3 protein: CASSQPTEGETQYF. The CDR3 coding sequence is TGCGCCAGCAGCCAACCGACGGAGGGAGAGACCCAGTACTTC.